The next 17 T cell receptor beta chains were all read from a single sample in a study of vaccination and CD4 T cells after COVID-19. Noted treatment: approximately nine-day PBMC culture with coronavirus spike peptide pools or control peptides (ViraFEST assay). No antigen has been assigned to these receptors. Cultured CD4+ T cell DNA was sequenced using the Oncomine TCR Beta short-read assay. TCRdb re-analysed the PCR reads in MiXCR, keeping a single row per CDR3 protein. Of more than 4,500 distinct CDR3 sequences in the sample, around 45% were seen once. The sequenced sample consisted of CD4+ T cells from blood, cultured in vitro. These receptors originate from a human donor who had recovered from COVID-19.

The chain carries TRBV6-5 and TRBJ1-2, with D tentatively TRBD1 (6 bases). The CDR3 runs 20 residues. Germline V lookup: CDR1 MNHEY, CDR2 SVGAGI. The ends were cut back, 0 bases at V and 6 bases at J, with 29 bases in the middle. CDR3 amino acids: CASSYSIWMTGDIPDHGYTF. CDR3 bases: TGTGCCAGCAGTTACTCGATTTGGATGACAGGCGACATCCCGGACCATGGCTACACCTTC.

The CDR3: CASSPRGGSYNEQFF. The CDR3 DNA reads as TGTGCCAGCAGTCCTCGGGGGGGCTCCTACAATGAGCAGTTCTTC. The V call is TRBV28, the J call TRBJ2-1; 8 bases agree with TRBD2. This CDR3 has 15 amino acids. Per the germline V gene, CDR1 is MDHEN and CDR2 is SYDVKM. V shed 5 bases and J 0 bases; nucleotides not matched to a gene: 3.

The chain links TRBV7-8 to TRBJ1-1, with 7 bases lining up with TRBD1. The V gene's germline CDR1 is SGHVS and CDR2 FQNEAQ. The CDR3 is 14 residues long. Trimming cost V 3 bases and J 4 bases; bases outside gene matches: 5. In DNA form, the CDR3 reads TGTGCCAGCAGCTTTGACAGGGTGGGCACTGAAGCTTTCTTT. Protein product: CASSFDRVGTEAFF. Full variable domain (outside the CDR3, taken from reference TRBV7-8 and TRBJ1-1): GAGVSQSPRYKVAKRGQDVALRCDPISGHVSLFWYQQALGQGPEFLTYFQNEAQLDKSGLPSDRFFAERPEGSVSTLKIQRTQQEDSAVYLCASSFDRVGTEAFFGQGTRLTVV.

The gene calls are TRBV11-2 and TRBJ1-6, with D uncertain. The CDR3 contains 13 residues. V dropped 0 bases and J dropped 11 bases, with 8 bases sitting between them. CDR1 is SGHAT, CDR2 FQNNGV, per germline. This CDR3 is CASSLERRTPLHF. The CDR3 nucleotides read TGTGCCAGCAGCTTAGAAAGGAGAACACCCCTCCACTTT.

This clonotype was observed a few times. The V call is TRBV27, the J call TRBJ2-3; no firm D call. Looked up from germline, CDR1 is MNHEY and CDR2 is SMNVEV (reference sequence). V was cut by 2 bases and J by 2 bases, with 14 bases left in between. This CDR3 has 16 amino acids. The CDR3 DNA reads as TGTGCCAGCAGTTTAATCGGCAGACAATTCACAGATACGCAGTATTTT. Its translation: CASSLIGRQFTDTQYF.

The DNA for the CDR3 is TGTGCCAGTAACCGGGACAGGGGGCGAGAGACCCAGTACTTC. Its protein is CASNRDRGRETQYF. This sequence joins TRBV6-1 and TRBJ2-5; 12 bases map to TRBD1. V trimming: 9 bases; J trimming: 4 bases; junction bases outside the gene matches: 6. There are 14 residues in the CDR3. The germline CDR1 and CDR2 sequences are MNHNS and SASEGT.

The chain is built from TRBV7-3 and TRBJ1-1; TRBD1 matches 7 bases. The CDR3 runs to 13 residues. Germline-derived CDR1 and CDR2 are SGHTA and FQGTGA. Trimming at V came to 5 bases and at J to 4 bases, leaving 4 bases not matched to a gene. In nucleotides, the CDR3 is TGTGCCAGCAGCAACTACAGGGGCACTGAAGCTTTCTTT. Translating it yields CASSNYRGTEAFF.

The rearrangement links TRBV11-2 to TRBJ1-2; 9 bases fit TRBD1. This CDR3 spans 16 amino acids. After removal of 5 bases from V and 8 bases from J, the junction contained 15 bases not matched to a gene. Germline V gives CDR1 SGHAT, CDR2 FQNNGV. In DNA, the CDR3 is TGTGCCAGCAGCGGATTGAGATCGGGACAGGGTCAAGGCTACACCTTC. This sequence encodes CASSGLRSGQGQGYTF.

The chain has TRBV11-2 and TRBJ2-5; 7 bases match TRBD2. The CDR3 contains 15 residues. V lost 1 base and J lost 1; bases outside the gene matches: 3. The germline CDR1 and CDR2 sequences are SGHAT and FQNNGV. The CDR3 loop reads CASSLARLAQETQYF. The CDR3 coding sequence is TGTGCCAGCAGCTTAGCTCGACTAGCCCAAGAGACCCAGTACTTC.

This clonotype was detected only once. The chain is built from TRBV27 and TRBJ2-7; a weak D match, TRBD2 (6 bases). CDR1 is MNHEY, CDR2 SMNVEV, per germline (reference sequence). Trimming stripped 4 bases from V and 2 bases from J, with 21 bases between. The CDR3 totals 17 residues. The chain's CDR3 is CASSSRGTDQSPYEQYF. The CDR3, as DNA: TGTGCCAGCAGTTCTCGCGGGACCGACCAATCTCCCTACGAGCAGTACTTC.

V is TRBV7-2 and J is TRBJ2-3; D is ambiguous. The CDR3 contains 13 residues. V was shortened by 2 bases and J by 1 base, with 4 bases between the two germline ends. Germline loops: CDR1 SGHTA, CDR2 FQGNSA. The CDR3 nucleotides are TGTGCCAGCAGCTTATCTCGCACAGATACGCAGTATTTT. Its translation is CASSLSRTDTQYF.

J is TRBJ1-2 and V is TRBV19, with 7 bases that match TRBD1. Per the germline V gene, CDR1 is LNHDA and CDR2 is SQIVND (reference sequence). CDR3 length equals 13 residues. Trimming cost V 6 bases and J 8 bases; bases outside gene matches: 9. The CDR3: CASRLRQGAGYTF. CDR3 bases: TGTGCCAGTAGACTTCGACAGGGTGCAGGCTACACCTTC.

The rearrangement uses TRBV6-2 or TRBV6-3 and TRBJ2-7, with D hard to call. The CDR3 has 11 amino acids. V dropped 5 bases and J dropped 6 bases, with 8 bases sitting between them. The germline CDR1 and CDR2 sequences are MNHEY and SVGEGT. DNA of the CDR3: TGTGCCAGCAGTCAAAGTCGCGAGCAGTACTTC. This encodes CASSQSREQYF.

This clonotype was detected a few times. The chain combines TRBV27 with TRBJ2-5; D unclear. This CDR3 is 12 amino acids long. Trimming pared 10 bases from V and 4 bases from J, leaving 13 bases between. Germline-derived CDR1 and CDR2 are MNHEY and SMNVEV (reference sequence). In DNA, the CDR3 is TGTGCCACCCGGACGACACGAGAGACCCAGTACTTC. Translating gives CATRTTRETQYF.

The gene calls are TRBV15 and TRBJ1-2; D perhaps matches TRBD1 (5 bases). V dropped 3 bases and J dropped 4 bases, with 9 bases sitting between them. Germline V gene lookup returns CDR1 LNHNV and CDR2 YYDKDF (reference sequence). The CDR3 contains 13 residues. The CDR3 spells CATSSRATYGYTF. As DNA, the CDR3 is TGTGCCACCAGCAGCAGGGCGACCTATGGCTACACCTTC. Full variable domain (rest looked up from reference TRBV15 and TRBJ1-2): DAMVIQNPRYQVTQFGKPVTLSCSQTLNHNVMYWYQQKSSQAPKLLFHYYDKDFNNEADTPDNFQSRRPNTSFCFLDIRSPGLGDTAMYLCATSSRATYGYTFGSGTRLTVV.

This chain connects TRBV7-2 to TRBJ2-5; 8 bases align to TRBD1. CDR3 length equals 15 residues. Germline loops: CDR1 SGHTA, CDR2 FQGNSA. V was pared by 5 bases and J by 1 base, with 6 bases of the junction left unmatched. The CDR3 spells CASSPRTGPQETQYF. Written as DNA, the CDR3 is TGTGCCAGCAGCCCTAGGACAGGGCCCCAAGAGACCCAGTACTTC.

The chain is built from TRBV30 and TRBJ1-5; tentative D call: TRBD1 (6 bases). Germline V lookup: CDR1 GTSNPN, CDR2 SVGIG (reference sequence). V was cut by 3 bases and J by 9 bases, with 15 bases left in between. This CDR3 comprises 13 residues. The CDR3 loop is CAWRPRGEGPQHF. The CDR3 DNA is TGTGCCTGGAGGCCCAGGGGAGAGGGGCCCCAGCATTTT.